This is a list of T cell receptor beta chains from one sample in a study of T cells in Graves' hyperthyroidism and ophthalmopathy. In TCRdb, the multiplex PCR reads were re-called with MiXCR into one record per CDR3 protein. The profile shows more than 600,000 distinct CDR3 sequences, less than 20% of them singletons. The sample taken for sequencing was blood. These receptors originate from a man aged 18 to 29 with Graves' hyperthyroidism. The CDR3 runs from the conserved cysteine through the conserved F or W. D genes are given only for firm matches. Part of the rows lack a size; the others show once, few, many or a class for expanded clones.

>TRBV12-3/TRBV12-4|.|TRBJ1-2|TRBD1
TGTGCCAGCAGTTCCTACAGGGGGTTGCGGGGCTACACCTTC
CASSSYRGLRGYTF
>TRBV2|few|TRBJ2-2|TRBD1
TGTGCCAGCAGCACACAGGGGGCGGCGAACACCGGGGAGCTGTTTTTT
CASSTQGAANTGELFF
>TRBV5-4|.|TRBJ2-3|.
TGTGCCAGCAGCCCTAAGCTTGGATCGAGAGATACGCAGTATTTT
CASSPKLGSRDTQYF
>TRBV20-1|many|TRBJ2-7|.
TGCAGTGCCCCGAGGGGGATCGAGCAGTACTTC
CSAPRGIEQYF
>TRBV9|.|TRBJ2-1|TRBD1
TGTGCCAGCAGCAAGAGACCGGGACAGGATTACAATGAGCAGTTCTTC
CASSKRPGQDYNEQFF
>TRBV20-1|many|TRBJ2-7|TRBD2
TGCAGTGCTGAAGGGGGAACTAGCGGGAGCTCCTACGAGCAGTACTTC
CSAEGGTSGSSYEQYF
>TRBV28|few|TRBJ2-7|.
TGTGCCAGCAGTATCGGGACCGCCATGCAGTACTTC
CASSIGTAMQYF
>TRBV28|.|TRBJ2-1|TRBD2
TGTGCCAGCAGTCCCCGCGGGGGTGGAAATGAGCAGTTCTTC
CASSPRGGGNEQFF
>TRBV11-1|many|TRBJ2-5|TRBD2
TGTGCCAGCAGCTTAGCGGGCGGGGGTCGAGAGACCCAGTACTTC
CASSLAGGGRETQYF
>TRBV5-1|.|TRBJ1-6|.
TGCGCCAGCGGCTCGGGAGCCGCTGCTGGATCACCCCTCCACTTT
CASGSGAAAGSPLHF
>TRBV6-2/TRBV6-3|many|TRBJ2-2|.
TGTGCCAGCAGTCCATTGGGTCACGGGGACGCCGGGGAGCTGTTTTTT
CASSPLGHGDAGELFF
>TRBV5-1|few|TRBJ2-7|.
TGCGCCAGCAGCTTGACACAGAATGGGGACTACGAGCAGTACTTC
CASSLTQNGDYEQYF
>TRBV7-9|few|TRBJ2-3|.
TGTGCCAGCAGCGTTGATGGTGGCACAGATACGCAGTATTTT
CASSVDGGTDTQYF
>TRBV6-1|few|TRBJ1-1|.
TGTGCCAGCAGTGACGGAGATGGGAGGACTGAAGCTTTCTTT
CASSDGDGRTEAFF
>TRBV14|few|TRBJ1-2|TRBD1
TGTGCCAGCAGCCAAAATGCGCCAGGACAGGGCCTTTATGGCTACACCTTC
CASSQNAPGQGLYGYTF
>TRBV18|many|TRBJ2-3|.
TGTGCCAGCTCACGTTGGATGGAAGATACGCAGTATTTT
CASSRWMEDTQYF
>TRBV19|.|TRBJ2-5|.
TGTGCCAGTAGTGAACTAGTTGGAGAGACCCAGTACTTC
CASSELVGETQYF
>TRBV11-2|.|TRBJ2-7|.
TGTGCCAGCAGCTTAATACAGGGCTGGTCCTACGAGCAGTACTTC
CASSLIQGWSYEQYF
>TRBV4-1|few|TRBJ2-2|.
TGCGCCAGCAGCCAGAAGGGCGACGGGGAGCTGTTTTTT
CASSQKGDGELFF
>TRBV12-3/TRBV12-4|many|TRBJ1-1|.
TGTGCCAGCAGTTTAGTTATGAACACTGAAGCTTTCTTT
CASSLVMNTEAFF
>TRBV2|.|TRBJ2-1|.
TGTGCCGGTAAAGCAGCCGGAATGGGTGAGCAGTTCTTC
CAGKAAGMGEQFF
>TRBV4-2|.|TRBJ2-1|TRBD2
TGTGCCAGCAGCCAGTTATCGACTAGCGGGACCTACAATGAGCAGTTCTTC
CASSQLSTSGTYNEQFF
>TRBV6-2/TRBV6-3|many|TRBJ2-1|TRBD2
TGTGCCAGCAGTTACCCCCCCCGGGAGCGGGAGCGCAACAATGAGCAGTTCTTC
CASSYPPRERERNNEQFF
>TRBV19|.|TRBJ2-2|.
TGTGCCAGTAGTATAACCTCTAACACCGGGGAGCTGTTTTTT
CASSITSNTGELFF
>TRBV27|few|TRBJ1-1|TRBD1
TGTGCCAGCAGTACAGGGGGTAACATGAACACTGAAGCTTTCTTT
CASSTGGNMNTEAFF
>TRBV7-6|.|TRBJ1-1|.
TGTGCCAGCAGCTTAAATCAACAGACTGAAGCTTTCTTT
CASSLNQQTEAFF
>TRBV5-1|few|TRBJ2-7|TRBD1
TGCGCCAGCAGCTCGAGACAGGGAAGGAGCTACGAGCAGTACTTC
CASSSRQGRSYEQYF
>TRBV20-1|few|TRBJ2-7|TRBD2
TGCAGTGCTAAGTATAGCGGGACTTCCTACGAGCAGTACTTC
CSAKYSGTSYEQYF
>TRBV19|.|TRBJ2-2|.
TGTGCCAGTAGTATAGATCCCCGGAAGGGAATGGGCACCGGGGAGCTGTTTTTT
CASSIDPRKGMGTGELFF
>TRBV20-1|many|TRBJ2-1|.
TGCAGTGCTAGAGATGTAGATGGGCTAGCGCCTTACAATGAGCAGTTCTTC
CSARDVDGLAPYNEQFF
>TRBV27|.|TRBJ2-7|.
TGTGCCAGCAGTACCCTCGCCCAGCGGTACGAGCAGTACTTC
CASSTLAQRYEQYF
>TRBV10-3|many|TRBJ2-5|.
TGTGCCATCAGTGAGGAGCGTGCCGGACAGACCCAGTACTTC
CAISEERAGQTQYF
>TRBV29-1|.|TRBJ1-2|TRBD1
TGCAGCGTTGGGGGACAGATAGATGGCTACACCTTC
CSVGGQIDGYTF
>TRBV5-1|.|TRBJ1-6|.
TGCGCCAGCAGCTTGGCAGGAATAGGCTCACCCCTCCACTTT
CASSLAGIGSPLHF
>TRBV29-1|.|TRBJ2-5|.
TGCAGCGTTGAGGGCCCAGGGGATGGAGAGACCCAGTACTTC
CSVEGPGDGETQYF
>TRBV25-1|.|TRBJ2-1|TRBD2
TGTGCCAGCAGTGACTGTAGCGGGAGCGAATGTGAGCAGTTCTTC
CASSDCSGSECEQFF
>TRBV27|.|TRBJ2-7|.
TGTGCCAGCAGCCCCAATAGGTACGAGCAGTACTTC
CASSPNRYEQYF
>TRBV19|few|TRBJ2-7|.
TGTGCCAGTGCAGAAGGGAGAGTTGACTCCTACGAGCAGTACTTC
CASAEGRVDSYEQYF
>TRBV2|.|TRBJ2-5|TRBD2
TGTGCCAGCAGGACTAGCGGGGGGCACCCCGGGACCCAGTACTTC
CASRTSGGHPGTQYF
>TRBV10-3|few|TRBJ1-4|TRBD1
TGTGCCATCAGCGCGGACAGGGGGAACCCGGGTGAAAAACTGTTTTTT
CAISADRGNPGEKLFF
>TRBV10-3|few|TRBJ1-5|.
TGTGCCATCGGGGAGAGGGGAAATCAGCCCCAGCATTTT
CAIGERGNQPQHF
>TRBV5-1|.|TRBJ2-2|.
TGCGCCAGCAGCTTGAACATCGAGGACACCGGGGAGCTGTTTTTT
CASSLNIEDTGELFF
>TRBV20-1|.|TRBJ2-1|TRBD2
TGCAGTGCTAGAGATTCCAGCGGGAGGGCAAGAAGCAATGAGCAGTTCTTC
CSARDSSGRARSNEQFF
>TRBV18|many|TRBJ2-3|.
TGTGCCAGCTCACACGGGACGGCCGGAGGAGATACGCAGTATTTT
CASSHGTAGGDTQYF
>TRBV11-2|many|TRBJ2-1|.
TGTGCCAGCAGCCCCCTCGACTCATTGTCCAATGAGCAGTTCTTC
CASSPLDSLSNEQFF
>TRBV10-3|.|TRBJ1-4|.
TGTGCCATCAGTGAGCCGAGGGAGGGAACTAATGAAAAACTGTTTTTT
CAISEPREGTNEKLFF
>TRBV6-1|few|TRBJ1-3|.
TGTGCCAGCAGCGAAGTTGTGGGAAGCTCTGGAAACACCATATATTTT
CASSEVVGSSGNTIYF
>TRBV11-2|.|TRBJ2-1|TRBD1
TGTGCCAGCAGGGTGAGACAGGGAGTGGGCAATGAGCAGTTCTTC
CASRVRQGVGNEQFF
>TRBV7-2|many|TRBJ2-7|TRBD2
TGTGCCAGCAGAAGACGTGGGGGGGGACACGAGCAGTACTTC
CASRRRGGGHEQYF
>TRBV2|few|TRBJ1-5|.
TGTGCCAGCAGGGGTGGAGGCGCTTATCAGCCCCAGCATTTT
CASRGGGAYQPQHF
>TRBV6-4|once|TRBJ2-3|TRBD1
TGTGCCAGCAGAGGACAGGGGCTCATGACAGATACGCAGTATTTT
CASRGQGLMTDTQYF
>TRBV28|.|TRBJ1-2|.
TGTGCCAGCAGTTGGACAGAATCTAACTATGGCTACACCTTC
CASSWTESNYGYTF
>TRBV2|few|TRBJ2-1|.
TGTGCCAGCAAAAACCAGGGGGGGACCTACAATGAGCAGTTCTTC
CASKNQGGTYNEQFF